This T cell receptor (beta chain) was recorded in a study of control samples from healthy donors and cancer patients. Repertoires were generated with immunoSEQ multiplex PCR, while TCRdb's copy carries only in-frame clones and drops some. The sample has 90,000 to 150,000 clones, approximately 88% seen once; the top ten hold around 40%. Trimming cost V 3 bases and J 0 bases, with 3 bases left between them. The CDR3 runs to 13 residues. The chain joins TRBV12-3 or TRBV12-4 to TRBJ1-5; the D is unclear. Material for sequencing was blood. The TCR sequence derives from a man between 50 and 59 years old in good health. The CDR3 DNA follows: TGTGCCAGCAGTTTGGCTAGCAATCAGCCCCAGCATTTT. This translates into CASSLASNQPQHF.